The entry below gives a single T cell receptor beta chain sequence along with its context. V was pared by 1 base and J by 3 bases, with 10 bases between. Germline-derived CDR1 and CDR2 are SGHRS and YFSETQ. The CDR3 loop spans 15 amino acids. TCRdb redid the calling of the RT-PCR reads with MiXCR, one entry per CDR3 protein. The table shows more than 600,000 distinct CDR3 sequences, with 12% to 15% occurring only once. The chain recombines TRBV5-1 with TRBJ2-2; D not certain. The specimen sequenced was memory CD4+ T cells from blood. This sequence originates from a female donor in good health, serving as a healthy control. The CDR3 DNA reads TGCGCCAGCAGCTTGAGAGGTATATACACCGGGGAGCTGTTTTTT. This translates into CASSLRGIYTGELFF.